Following are 22 T cell receptor beta chains from one sample sequenced in a study of Ad26.COV2.S vaccination and SARS-CoV-2 variants. As for treatment: about 20 received Ad26.COV2.S at low or high dose, single or two shots; roughly five received placebo; per-sample allocation not given. Sampling took place 63 days after the first vaccine or placebo injection. Sequencing used immunoSEQ multiplex PCR; TCRdb keeps in-frame clones, though not all of them. The table has under 600,000 clones, roughly nine tenths seen once. The sample was peripheral blood, taken in a trial of Ad26.COV2.S vaccine versus placebo. These receptors were taken from a person between 18 and 60 years old who received the Ad26.COV2.S COVID-19 vaccine or a placebo.

V and J are TRBV27 and TRBJ1-2; possibly TRBD1 for D (5 bases). CDR1 and CDR2 (germline): MNHEY, SMNVEV (reference sequence). V shed 0 bases and J shed 2 bases, with 10 bases lying between them. There are 15 residues in the CDR3. CDR3 amino acids: CASSLSGDVNYGYTF. In DNA, the CDR3 is TGTGCCAGCAGTTTATCGGGGGACGTGAACTATGGCTACACCTTC.

This clone came up once. This chain uses TRBV7-2 with TRBJ2-3, with D unresolved. V lost 4 bases, J lost 2 bases, and 7 bases lay in between. The CDR3 loop spans 13 amino acids. Germline V gene lookup returns CDR1 SGHTA and CDR2 FQGNSA. The CDR3 spells CASSSSYTDTQYF. The CDR3 DNA reads TGTGCCAGCAGCTCGTCATACACAGATACGCAGTATTTT.

V and J are TRBV6-5 and TRBJ1-1; no clear D. CDR3 length: 13 residues. Per germline, CDR1 MNHEY and CDR2 SVGAGI. V dropped 7 bases and J dropped 10 bases, with 19 bases sitting between them. CDR3 sequence (DNA): TGTGCCAGCATCCTTTCGAGCCGGGCGAGAGCTTTCTTT. This sequence encodes CASILSSRARAFF.

This clone occurred once. The J gene is TRBJ1-5, the V gene TRBV6-6; D perhaps matches TRBD1 (6 bases). Germline V gene data show CDR1 as MNHNY and CDR2 as SVGAGI (reference sequence). V lost 7 bases and J 2 bases, leaving 15 bases between the germline ends. The CDR3 sequence is 15 residues long. CDR3 nucleotide sequence: TGTGCCAGCAAGGATGGGGGCGCGGGCAATCAGCCCCAGCATTTT. The encoded protein is CASKDGGAGNQPQHF.

The chain recombines TRBV28 with TRBJ1-3; TRBD1 matches at 7 bases. CDR3 length: 17 residues. J gave up 3 bases and V 3 bases, and 11 bases lay outside the gene matches. Germline CDR1 MDHEN, CDR2 SYDVKM. Here the CDR3 reads CASSFGEGASLGNTIYF. In DNA, the CDR3 is TGTGCCAGCAGTTTCGGGGAGGGGGCCAGCCTTGGAAACACCATATATTTT.

The rearrangement links TRBV4-3 to TRBJ1-3, with TRBD1 matching 9 bases. The trim removed 0 bases at V and 4 bases at J, leaving 7 bases unmatched. CDR3 length equals 17 residues. The V gene's germline CDR1 is LGHNA and CDR2 YSLEER. CDR3 in amino acids: CASSQDSNRGPGNTIYF. The CDR3 coding sequence is TGCGCCAGCAGCCAAGATAGTAACAGGGGGCCGGGAAACACCATATATTTT.

This rearrangement joins TRBV7-2 to TRBJ2-7; TRBD2 aligns across 11 bases. There are 16 residues in the CDR3. Germline assignment: CDR1 SGHTA and CDR2 FQGNSA. V was pared by 4 bases and J by 4 bases, with 9 bases of the junction left unmatched. Here the CDR3 reads CASSYIGTSGLYEQYF. The CDR3 nucleotides read TGTGCCAGCAGCTATATCGGGACTAGCGGTTTGTACGAGCAGTACTTC.

This chain joins TRBV5-1 and TRBJ2-7, with 10 bases aligning to TRBD2. Germline CDR1 is SGHRS and CDR2 is YFSETQ. The V and J ends lost 5 bases and 4 bases, in that order; junction bases with no gene match: 6. The CDR3 sequence is 14 residues long. For the CDR3, the DNA is TGCGCCAGCAGTGCTAGCGGGAGTACGTACGAGCAGTACTTC. It translates to CASSASGSTYEQYF.

The V gene is TRBV21-1, the J gene TRBJ1-1; the table's TRBD1 call for D was not verified on the DNA. TRBV21-1 is described as a pseudogene. This CDR3 spans 19 amino acids. CDR3 nucleotides: TGTGCCAGCAGCAAAAGGCCGGGACAGGGGCCTAGAGCGGTCCCTGAAGCTTTCTTT. This sequence encodes CASSKRPGQGPRAVPEAFF.

V usage is TRBV7-3 and J usage is TRBJ2-2, with TRBD2 matching over 9 bases. Trimming at V came to 1 base and at J to 7 bases, leaving 7 bases not matched to a gene. The CDR3 is made up of 16 amino acids. Germline V gene lookup returns CDR1 SGHTA and CDR2 FQGTGA. CDR3 bases: TGTGCCAGCAGCTTAATGCCTAGCGGGGAGGTCGGGGAGCTGTTTTTT. It codes for CASSLMPSGEVGELFF.

The chain carries TRBV5-1 and TRBJ1-2; 8 bases align to TRBD1. CDR1 and CDR2 (germline): SGHRS, YFSETQ. The length of the CDR3 is 15 residues. The J segment lost 1 base and the V segment lost 0 bases, leaving 2 bases of the junction unmatched. DNA of the CDR3: TGCGCCAGCAGCTTGGGCAGGGGGCTTAACTATGGCTACACCTTC. Protein sequence: CASSLGRGLNYGYTF. The full variable domain, its missing parts supplied by reference TRBV5-1 and TRBJ1-2, is KAGVTQTPRYLIKTRGQQVTLSCSPISGHRSVSWYQQTPGQGLQFLFEYFSETQRNKGNFPGRFSGRQFSNSRSEMNVSTLELGDSALYLCASSLGRGLNYGYTFGSGTRLTVV.

V usage is TRBV5-1 and J usage is TRBJ2-1, with 14 positions matching TRBD2. The CDR3 extends over 18 amino acids. CDR1 is SGHRS, CDR2 YFSETQ, per germline. Unmatched junction bases numbered 7, after V lost 2 bases and J lost 3 bases. The CDR3 protein is CASSFFRTSGGNYNEQFF. The CDR3 DNA reads as TGCGCCAGCAGCTTTTTTAGGACTAGCGGGGGGAACTACAATGAGCAGTTCTTC.

The V gene is TRBV7-2, the J gene TRBJ2-7; 9 positions agree with TRBD1. The ends lost 1 base at V and 6 bases at J; junction bases unmatched: 10. The CDR3 runs to 16 residues. The V gene's germline CDR1 is SGHTA and CDR2 FQGNSA. The CDR3 DNA reads TGTGCCAGCAGCTTAGGACTAGGGACAGGGCTAAGCGAGCAGTACTTC. Translating it yields CASSLGLGTGLSEQYF.

The chain is built from TRBV18 and TRBJ1-1, with D unresolved. The V gene lost 3 bases and the J gene lost 2 bases, with 7 bases spanning the gap. CDR1 KGHSH and CDR2 LQKENI come from the germline V gene. CDR3 length: 13 amino acids. This chain's CDR3 is CASSPTDNTEAFF. The CDR3 bases are TGTGCCAGCTCACCGACGGATAACACTGAAGCTTTCTTT. Full variable domain (rest looked up from reference TRBV18 and TRBJ1-1): NAGVMQNPRHLVRRRGQEARLRCSPMKGHSHVYWYRQLPEEGLKFMVYLQKENIIDESGMPKERFSAEFPKEGPSILRIQQVVRGDSAAYFCASSPTDNTEAFFGQGTRLTVV.

The J gene is TRBJ2-4, the V gene TRBV5-4; a possible D gene is TRBD1 (6 bases). The CDR3 totals 14 residues. The germline gives CDR1 SGHNT, CDR2 YYREEE (reference sequence). Trimming took 4 bases from V and 2 from J, leaving 10 bases between them. Here the CDR3 DNA reads TGTGCCAGCAGCGCAGGGGCCTCCAAAAACATTCAGTACTTC. Protein: CASSAGASKNIQYF. The entire variable domain, with the rest obtained from reference TRBV5-4 and TRBJ2-4, is as follows: ETGVTQSPTHLIKTRGQQVTLRCSSQSGHNTVSWYQQALGQGPQFIFQYYREEENGRGNFPPRFSGLQFPNYSSELNVNALELDDSALYLCASSAGASKNIQYFGAGTRLSVL.

This clone was picked up one time. The chain is built from TRBV5-4 and TRBJ1-1; a possible D gene is TRBD1 (6 bases). With 10 bases removed from V and 1 base from J, the gap between germline ends came to 11 bases. The CDR3 loop spans 12 amino acids. Germline V CDR1 and CDR2: SGHNT, YYREEE (reference sequence). CDR3 amino acids: CALQDRNTEAFF. The CDR3 DNA sequence: TGTGCCTTACAGGACAGGAACACTGAAGCTTTCTTT.

The rearrangement links TRBV5-7 to TRBJ1-5; tentative D call: TRBD1 (5 bases). TRBV5-7 is labeled an ORF, and its function is uncertain. Trimming left V 5 bases short and J 0 bases short, with 18 bases between. The CDR3 has 17 amino acids. The CDR3 spells CASRPELTVYSNQPQHF. The CDR3 DNA follows: TGTGCCAGCAGACCTGAACTGACAGTTTATAGCAATCAGCCCCAGCATTTT.

The rearrangement joins TRBV27 to TRBJ1-2; no clear D. The length of the CDR3 is 14 residues. Trimming removed 5 bases at V and 4 bases at J, with 14 bases between. Germline values: CDR1 MNHEY, CDR2 SMNVEV (reference sequence). The CDR3 DNA sequence: TGTGCCAGCAGTAAATCAGCGCCGTTCTATGGCTACACCTTC. It encodes CASSKSAPFYGYTF.

The gene calls are TRBV9 and TRBJ2-6, with D unresolved. Germline lookup yields CDR1 SGDLS and CDR2 YYNGEE. This CDR3 is built from 14 residues. V lost 4 bases, J lost 10 bases, and 15 bases lay in between. Here the CDR3 reads CASSSTGLENVLTF. The CDR3 nucleotides read TGTGCCAGCAGCTCCACGGGTCTCGAAAACGTCCTGACTTTC.

This clone was seen just once. The chain employs TRBV9 and TRBJ2-2, with D possibly TRBD2 on 5 matching bases. Germline loops: CDR1 SGDLS, CDR2 YYNGEE. This CDR3 contains 15 residues. The V and J ends lost 1 base and 1 base respectively, with 8 bases between them. The CDR3 spells CASSVRGENTGELFF. The CDR3 DNA is TGTGCCAGCAGCGTACGGGGAGAGAACACCGGGGAGCTGTTTTTT.

This clone was counted a few times. The V gene is TRBV2, the J gene TRBJ2-2; the D gene is possibly TRBD2 (6 bases). CDR1 and CDR2 (germline): SNHLY, FYNNEI. V shed 6 bases and J shed 3 bases, with 20 bases lying between them. This CDR3 spans 17 amino acids. The CDR3 is CASSPRGRRVYTGELFF. CDR3 DNA: TGTGCCAGCAGCCCACGCGGTAGGAGGGTATACACCGGGGAGCTGTTTTTT. The variable domain in full, completed from reference TRBV2 and TRBJ2-2, reads EPEVTQTPSHQVTQMGQEVILRCVPISNHLYFYWYRQILGQKVEFLVSFYNNEISEKSEIFDDQFSVERPDGSNFTLKIRSTKLEDSAMYFCASSPRGRRVYTGELFFGEGSRLTVL.

The chain uses TRBV19 and TRBJ1-1; D call uncertain. V lost 2 bases and J lost 0, with 7 bases in between. The CDR3 loop spans 14 amino acids. Germline V gene lookup returns CDR1 LNHDA and CDR2 SQIVND (reference sequence). CDR3 sequence: CASSIKQMNTEAFF. The CDR3 DNA is TGTGCCAGTAGTATAAAGCAGATGAACACTGAAGCTTTCTTT.